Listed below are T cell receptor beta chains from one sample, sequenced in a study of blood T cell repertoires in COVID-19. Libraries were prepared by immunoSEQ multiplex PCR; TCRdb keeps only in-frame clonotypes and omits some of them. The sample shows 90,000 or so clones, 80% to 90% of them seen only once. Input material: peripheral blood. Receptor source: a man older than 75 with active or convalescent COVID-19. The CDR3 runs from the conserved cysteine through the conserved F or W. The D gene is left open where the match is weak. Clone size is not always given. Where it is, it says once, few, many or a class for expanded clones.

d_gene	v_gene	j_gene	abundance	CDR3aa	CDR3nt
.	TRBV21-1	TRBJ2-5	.	CASSKALTGRETQYF	TGTGCCAGCAGCAAAGCCCTTACAGGGAGAGAGACCCAGTACTTC
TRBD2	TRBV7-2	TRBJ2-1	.	CASSQGLAGDEQFF	TGTGCCAGCAGCCAGGGACTAGCGGGCGATGAGCAGTTCTTC
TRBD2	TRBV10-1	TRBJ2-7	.	CASNTRLAGYEQYF	TGCGCCAGCAACACAAGACTAGCGGGGTACGAGCAGTACTTC
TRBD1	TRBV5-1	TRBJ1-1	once	CASSLAVGGQYTEAFF	TGCGCCAGCAGCTTGGCGGTAGGGGGACAGTACACTGAAGCTTTCTTT
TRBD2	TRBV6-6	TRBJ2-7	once	CASSQGLVVEQYF	TGTGCCAGCAGCCAGGGACTAGTCGTGGAGCAGTACTTC
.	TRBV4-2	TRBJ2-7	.	CASSLEGQGSYEQYF	TGTGCCAGCAGCCTCGAAGGTCAGGGCTCCTACGAGCAGTACTTC
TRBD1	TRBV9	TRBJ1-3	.	CASSAEAQGAAGNTIYF	TGTGCCAGCAGCGCCGAGGCACAGGGGGCGGCTGGAAACACCATATATTTT
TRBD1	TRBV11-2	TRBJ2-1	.	CASSLRQGLGTDEQFF	TGTGCCAGCAGCTTACGACAGGGTTTGGGCACGGATGAGCAGTTCTTC
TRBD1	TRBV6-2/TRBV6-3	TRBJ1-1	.	CASSYLLSRDRGLYTEAFF	TGTGCCAGCAGTTACCTCCTATCCCGGGACAGGGGGCTATACACTGAAGCTTTCTTT
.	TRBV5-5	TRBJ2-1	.	CASSLSSEGGHEQFF	TGTGCCAGCAGCTTGTCATCGGAGGGGGGGCATGAGCAGTTCTTC
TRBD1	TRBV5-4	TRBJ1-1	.	CASSLGQGKDEAFF	TGTGCCAGCAGCTTGGGACAGGGGAAGGATGAAGCTTTCTTT
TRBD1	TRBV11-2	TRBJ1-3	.	CATDRDNSGNTIYF	TGTGCCACCGACAGGGATAATTCTGGAAACACCATATATTTT
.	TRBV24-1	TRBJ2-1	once	CATSDRGLAGNEQFF	TGTGCCACCAGTGATCGAGGCCTAGCAGGTAATGAGCAGTTCTTC
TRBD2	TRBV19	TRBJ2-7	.	CASSKLATRSEQYF	TGTGCCAGTAGCAAACTAGCGACCCGAAGCGAGCAGTACTTC
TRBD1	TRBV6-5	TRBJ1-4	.	CASRTGLANEKLFF	TGTGCCAGCAGGACAGGGTTGGCTAATGAAAAACTGTTTTTT
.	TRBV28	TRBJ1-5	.	CASTPPGNNQPQHF	TGTGCCAGCACCCCTCCGGGGAATAATCAGCCCCAGCATTTT
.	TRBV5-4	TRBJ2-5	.	CASSLGERTQYF	TGTGCCAGCAGCTTGGGGGAGCGGACCCAGTACTTC
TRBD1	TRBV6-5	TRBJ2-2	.	CASRQDRVSGELFF	TGTGCCAGCAGACAAGACAGGGTTTCCGGGGAGCTGTTTTTT
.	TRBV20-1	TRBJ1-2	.	CSARRDYGYTF	TGCAGTGCTAGGCGGGACTATGGCTACACCTTC
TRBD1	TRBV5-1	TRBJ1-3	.	CASSLAGTAGNTIYF	TGCGCCAGCAGCTTGGCAGGGACAGCTGGAAACACCATATATTTT
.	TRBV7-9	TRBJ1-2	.	CASSLGVSGYTF	TGTGCCAGCAGCTTAGGAGTCTCTGGCTACACCTTC
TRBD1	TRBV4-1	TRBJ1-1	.	CASSRDRGLTEAFF	TGCGCCAGCAGCCGGGACAGGGGGCTCACTGAAGCTTTCTTT
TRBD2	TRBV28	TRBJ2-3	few	CASSFVSSGTTDTQYF	TGTGCCAGCAGTTTCGTGTCTAGCGGGACCACAGATACGCAGTATTTT
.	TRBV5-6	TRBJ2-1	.	CASSFKLFGNEQFF	TGTGCCAGCAGCTTTAAACTTTTCGGCAATGAGCAGTTCTTC
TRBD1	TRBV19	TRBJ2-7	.	CASSTGTGQYEQYF	TGTGCCAGTAGTACCGGGACAGGGCAATACGAGCAGTACTTC
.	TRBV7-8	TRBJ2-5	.	CASSLRTSKETQYF	TGTGCCAGCAGCTTAAGGACTTCCAAAGAGACCCAGTACTTC
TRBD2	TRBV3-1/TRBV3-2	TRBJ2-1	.	CASSQDGGRRYNEQFF	TGTGCCAGCAGCCAAGACGGCGGGAGGAGGTACAATGAGCAGTTCTTC
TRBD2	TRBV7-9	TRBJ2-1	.	CASSLSLAGSYNEQFF	TGTGCCAGCAGCTTAAGTCTAGCGGGGTCCTACAATGAGCAGTTCTTC
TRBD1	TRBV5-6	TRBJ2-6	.	CASSLFATGVSGANVLTF	TGTGCCAGCAGCTTGTTTGCGACAGGGGTTTCTGGGGCCAACGTCCTGACTTTC
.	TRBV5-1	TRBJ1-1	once	CASSYSDREAFF	TGCGCCAGCAGCTATAGTGACAGGGAAGCTTTCTTT
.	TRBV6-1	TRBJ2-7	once	CASSWDTYEQYF	TGTGCCAGCAGTTGGGACACTTACGAGCAGTACTTC
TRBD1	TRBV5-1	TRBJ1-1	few	CASRYSGTGKDTEAFF	TGCGCCAGCAGATACTCCGGGACAGGCAAGGACACTGAAGCTTTCTTT
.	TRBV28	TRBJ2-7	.	CASRDIPHEQYF	TGTGCCAGCAGGGACATCCCCCACGAGCAGTACTTC
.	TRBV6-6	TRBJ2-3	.	CASRHRTARDTQYF	TGTGCCAGCCGCCACAGGACGGCCCGGGATACGCAGTATTTT
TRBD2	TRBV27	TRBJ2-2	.	CASRSSGSWNTGELFF	TGTGCCAGCAGATCTAGCGGGAGTTGGAACACCGGGGAGCTGTTTTTT
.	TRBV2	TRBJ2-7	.	CASVKQGTSMVQYF	TGTGCCAGCGTGAAACAGGGCACTAGTATGGTGCAGTACTTC
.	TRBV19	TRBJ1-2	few	CASSIDPGVEVFTYGYTF	TGTGCCAGTAGTATAGATCCGGGAGTGGAGGTTTTTACCTATGGCTACACCTTC
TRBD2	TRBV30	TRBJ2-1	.	CAWTPLAGGVSSYNEQFF	TGTGCCTGGACTCCTCTAGCGGGAGGTGTGAGCTCCTACAATGAGCAGTTCTTC
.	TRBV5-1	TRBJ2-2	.	CASSLRLAYTGELFF	TGCGCCAGCAGCTTGCGGCTAGCATACACCGGGGAGCTGTTTTTT
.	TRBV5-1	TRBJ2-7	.	CASSSRGSYEQYF	TGCGCCAGCAGCTCTAGGGGTTCCTACGAGCAGTACTTC
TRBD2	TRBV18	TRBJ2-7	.	CASSPSSGGSYEQYF	TGTGCCAGCTCACCTTCCAGCGGGGGCTCCTACGAGCAGTACTTC
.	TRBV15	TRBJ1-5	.	CATSRDRAGYSNQPQHF	TGTGCCACCAGCAGAGATCGTGCCGGTTATAGCAATCAGCCCCAGCATTTT
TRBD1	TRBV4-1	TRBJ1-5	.	CASSHDGQGDQPQHF	TGCGCCAGCAGCCATGACGGACAGGGAGATCAGCCCCAGCATTTT
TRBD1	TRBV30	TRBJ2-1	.	CAWSPGTGMFNEQFF	TGTGCCTGGAGTCCCGGGACAGGGATGTTCAATGAGCAGTTCTTC
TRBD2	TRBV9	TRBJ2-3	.	CASSVNSGLVTDTQYF	TGTGCCAGCAGCGTAAACTCGGGACTAGTCACAGATACGCAGTATTTT
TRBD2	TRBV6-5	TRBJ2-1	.	CASRPGLAGVEQFF	TGTGCCAGCAGGCCGGGACTAGCGGGAGTTGAGCAGTTCTTC
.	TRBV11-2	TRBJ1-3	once	CASSSATGLLSGNTIYF	TGTGCCAGCAGCTCTGCTACTGGACTGCTATCAGGAAACACCATATATTTT
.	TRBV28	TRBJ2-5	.	CASSSDSVETQYF	TGTGCCAGCAGTTCCGACAGTGTAGAGACCCAGTACTTC
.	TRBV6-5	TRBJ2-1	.	CASNRLGGGNEQFF	TGTGCCAGCAATAGACTAGGGGGGGGCAATGAGCAGTTCTTC
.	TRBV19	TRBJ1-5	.	CASSSHGSNQPQHF	TGTGCCAGTAGTAGCCACGGGAGCAATCAGCCCCAGCATTTT
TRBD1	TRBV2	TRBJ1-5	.	CASSESRGLGNQPQHF	TGTGCCAGCAGTGAGTCCAGGGGGCTTGGCAATCAGCCCCAGCATTTT
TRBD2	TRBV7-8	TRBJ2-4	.	CASSSIAGLALQYF	TGTGCCAGCAGCTCAATAGCGGGGCTGGCCCTTCAGTACTTC
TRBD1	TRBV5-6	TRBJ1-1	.	CASSSDRGLLAFF	TGTGCCAGCAGTTCGGACAGGGGGCTTTTGGCTTTCTTT
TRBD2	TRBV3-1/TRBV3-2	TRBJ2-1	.	CASSQVLLAGGYNEQFF	TGTGCCAGCAGCCAAGTACTACTAGCGGGAGGATACAATGAGCAGTTCTTC
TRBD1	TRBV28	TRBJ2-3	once	CASSRGLRQGLDTQYF	TGTGCCAGCAGCCGTGGCCTGAGACAGGGGTTAGATACGCAGTATTTT
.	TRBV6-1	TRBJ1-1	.	CASSEVGLGRSTEAFF	TGTGCCAGCAGTGAAGTAGGTTTGGGGAGGTCCACTGAAGCTTTCTTT
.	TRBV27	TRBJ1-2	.	CASSPNRAPGAHYGYTF	TGTGCCAGCAGTCCGAACCGCGCCCCAGGGGCACACTATGGCTACACCTTC
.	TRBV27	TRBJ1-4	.	CASSPLAANEKLFF	TGTGCCAGCAGTCCCCTTGCGGCTAATGAAAAACTGTTTTTT
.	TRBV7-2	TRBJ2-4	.	CASSLSSTGVFRNIQYF	TGTGCCAGCAGCCTATCCAGTACGGGGGTTTTTAGAAACATTCAGTACTTC